Each of the 28 T cell receptor beta chains below was sequenced from the same sample in a study of shared clonotypes between healthy human individuals. The assay was immunoSEQ multiplex PCR, and TCRdb's table has in-frame clones only and misses some. The profile shows some 89,000 clones, roughly two thirds of them singletons. Sequencing used memory CD8+ T cells sorted from blood. Subset in this sample: CD45RO+ cells pooled with CCR7-negative TemRA cells. Receptors originate from a man aged 30-40 years in good health.

The DNA of the CDR3 is TGTGCCAGCAGCTTAGCCAGCCTCTTTGCCACCGGGGAGCTGTTTTTT. This encodes CASSLASLFATGELFF. This chain joins TRBV7-6 and TRBJ2-2; unclear D gene. This CDR3 comprises 16 residues. CDR1 SGHVS and CDR2 FNYEAQ come from the germline V gene. Trimming took off 0 bases at V and 4 bases at J, with 12 bases between the two ends.

With respect to this clone: Sequence at one end of the junction differs from germline and may be a read error. The chain carries TRBV29-1 and TRBJ2-7; 13 positions agree with TRBD2. Germline V gene lookup returns CDR1 SQVTM and CDR2 ANQGSEA. This CDR3 comprises 14 residues. The CDR3, as DNA: TGCAGCGTCGAAGGGACTAGCGGGGAATACGAGCAGTACTTC. Translating it yields CSVEGTSGEYEQYF.

This clone showed up many times. The V and J genes are TRBV28 and TRBJ1-2; no reliable D call. CDR3 length: 12 amino acids. Germline CDR1 MDHEN, CDR2 SYDVKM. The V and J ends lost 6 bases and 3 bases respectively, with 8 bases between them. The CDR3 DNA reads as TGTGCCAGCAGGACGGCGGACTATGGCTACACCTTC. It translates to CASRTADYGYTF.

The V gene is TRBV7-9, the J gene TRBJ2-3; D unclear. This CDR3 contains 14 residues. V lost 5 bases to trimming and J lost 2 bases, with 11 bases between them. CDR1 and CDR2 from the germline V gene are SEHNR and FQNEAQ (reference sequence). CDR3 sequence reads: CASSPNRFTDTQYF. The CDR3 coding sequence is TGTGCCAGCAGCCCAAACCGGTTCACAGATACGCAGTATTTT.

Written as DNA, the CDR3 is TGTGCCAGCAGCTCATGGTGGGACAGGGAGAAAGACGAGCAGTACTTC. Translation: CASSSWWDREKDEQYF. The chain uses TRBV5-6 and TRBJ2-7, with 9 bases fitting TRBD1. J was trimmed by 5 bases and V by 3 bases; bases with no gene match: 12. The CDR3 spans 16 residues. CDR1 is SGHDT, CDR2 YYEEEE, per germline.

The rearrangement uses TRBV20-1 and TRBJ2-1; D remains ambiguous. Germline V gene sequence: CDR1 DFQATT, CDR2 SNEGSKA (reference sequence). With 4 bases removed from V and 9 bases from J, the gap between germline ends came to 10 bases. The CDR3 has 11 amino acids. The CDR3 DNA reads TGCAGTGCTAAGTTTACGGCTGAGCAGTTCTTC. Translation: CSAKFTAEQFF.

This chain links TRBV19 with TRBJ2-3; perhaps TRBD2 as D (6 bases). With 8 bases removed from V and 2 bases from J, the gap between germline ends came to 11 bases. Germline CDR1 LNHDA, CDR2 SQIVND (reference sequence). The CDR3 extends over 13 amino acids. The DNA for the CDR3 is TGTGCCAGTTCGGCGGGGTTCACAGATACGCAGTATTTT. Amino acids: CASSAGFTDTQYF. Combining the CDR3 with reference TRBV19 and TRBJ2-3 gives the whole variable domain DGGITQSPKYLFRKEGQNVTLSCEQNLNHDAMYWYRQDPGQGLRLIYYSQIVNDFQKGDIAEGYSVSREKKESFPLTVTSAQKNPTAFYLCASSAGFTDTQYFGPGTRLTVL.

V usage is TRBV6-5 and J usage is TRBJ2-3; TRBD1 agrees at 7 bases. There are 15 residues in the CDR3. The J segment lost 2 bases and the V segment lost 0 bases, leaving 2 bases of the junction unmatched. CDR1 is MNHEY, CDR2 SVGAGI, per germline. CDR3 sequence (DNA): TGTGCCAGCAGTTACTCAGAGGGGGCCACAGATACGCAGTATTTT. Amino acids: CASSYSEGATDTQYF.

Note on this clone: This probably arose from a read error, given a far larger clone one base away. Other DNA sequences in this specimen translate into the identical CDR3. V and J are TRBV28 and TRBJ1-2; D is unclear. The germline V gene encodes CDR1 MDHEN and CDR2 SYDVKM. This CDR3 is 11 amino acids long. Trimming shortened V by 4 bases and J by 3 bases, and 3 bases separated the two germline ends. The CDR3 here is CASSSDYGYTF. DNA of the CDR3: TGTGCCAGCAGTTCAGACTATGGCTACACCTTC.

The CDR3 sequence is CASSLSAGHYEQYF. CDR3 coding DNA: TGTGCCAGCAGCTTATCAGCGGGCCACTACGAGCAGTACTTC. The chain uses TRBV7-2 and TRBJ2-7; D is perhaps TRBD2 (6 bases). Germline CDR1 and CDR2: SGHTA and FQGNSA. V lost 2 bases and J lost 3, with 11 bases in between. The CDR3 covers 14 residues.

The chain employs TRBV11-2 and TRBJ2-7, with D perhaps given as TRBD1 or TRBD2 (6 bases each). This CDR3 is built from 17 residues. Trimming took off 2 bases at V and 1 base at J, with 18 bases between the two ends. Germline assignment: CDR1 SGHAT and CDR2 FQNNGV. CDR3: CASSLPRGTKFSYEQYF. The CDR3 DNA reads TGTGCCAGCAGCTTACCCCGGGGGACAAAATTTTCCTACGAGCAGTACTTC.

J is TRBJ2-5 and V is TRBV4-2; D is unresolved. Germline assignment: CDR1 LGHNA and CDR2 YNFKEQ. The CDR3 totals 15 residues. Trimming cost V 4 bases and J 3 bases, with 15 bases left between them. CDR3 in DNA: TGTGCCAGCAGCCCCCGTCATGGTGGGGAAGAGACCCAGTACTTC. Translation gives CASSPRHGGEETQYF.

This clone was observed at least ten times. The gene calls are TRBV7-8 and TRBJ2-7, with D hard to call. V lost 1 base, J lost 4 bases, and 8 bases lay in between. Germline V gives CDR1 SGHVS, CDR2 FQNEAQ. This CDR3 is 13 amino acids long. The CDR3 bases are TGTGCCAGCAGCTTAGATCCGGTATACGAGCAGTACTTC. Its translation: CASSLDPVYEQYF. Variable domain in full (rest from reference TRBV7-8 and TRBJ2-7): GAGVSQSPRYKVAKRGQDVALRCDPISGHVSLFWYQQALGQGPEFLTYFQNEAQLDKSGLPSDRFFAERPEGSVSTLKIQRTQQEDSAVYLCASSLDPVYEQYFGPGTRLTVT.

This chain links TRBV5-1 with TRBJ2-1; 9 nucleotides line up with TRBD2. Germline assignment: CDR1 SGHRS and CDR2 YFSETQ. The CDR3 has 13 residues. Trimming cost V 6 bases and J 7 bases; bases outside gene matches: 5. CDR3 amino acids: CASTNGLANEQFF. CDR3 in DNA: TGCGCCAGCACCAACGGACTAGCGAATGAGCAGTTCTTC.

The chain links TRBV15 to TRBJ2-5, with a weak D call TRBD1 (6 bases). Trimming left V 1 base short and J 2 bases short, with 14 bases between. The germline V gene encodes CDR1 LNHNV and CDR2 YYDKDF (reference sequence). This CDR3 has 16 amino acids. The CDR3 coding sequence is TGTGCCACCAGCAGAGGGGGGCAGGGCCAACAAGAGACCCAGTACTTC. As protein: CATSRGGQGQQETQYF.

This clone was detected only once. The chain couples TRBV2 to TRBJ2-1; D gene uncertain. The ends were cut back, 5 bases at V and 5 bases at J, with 13 bases in the middle. Germline-derived CDR1 and CDR2 are SNHLY and FYNNEI. The CDR3 loop spans 14 amino acids. The CDR3 reads CASSLADEDNEQFF. The CDR3 region has the DNA TGTGCCAGCAGTCTTGCTGACGAGGACAATGAGCAGTTCTTC.

This clone appeared a few times. This chain connects TRBV5-1 to TRBJ2-2; no clear D. The V end lost 2 bases, the J end lost 6 bases, and 8 bases lay between the germline ends. This CDR3 comprises 13 residues. Germline-derived CDR1 and CDR2 are SGHRS and YFSETQ. The CDR3 DNA reads as TGCGCCAGCAGCTTCTCTCCGGCCGGGGAGCTGTTTTTT. This translates into CASSFSPAGELFF.

Many counts were recorded for this clone. The rearrangement links TRBV6-4 to TRBJ2-1; TRBD2 aligns across 14 bases. The junction had 5 bases not matched to a gene; V was cut back by 3 bases and J by 10 bases. The CDR3 totals 15 residues. Germline lookup yields CDR1 MRHNA and CDR2 SNTAGT. The CDR3 region is CASSEGTSGSGEQFF. CDR3 nucleotide sequence: TGTGCCAGCAGTGAAGGGACTAGCGGGAGCGGCGAGCAGTTCTTC.

This clone was seen repeatedly, ten times or more. The rearrangement links TRBV15 to TRBJ2-1, with D possibly matching TRBD1 (5 bases). The CDR3 contains 15 residues. Germline V gene data show CDR1 as LNHNV and CDR2 as YYDKDF (reference sequence). With 8 bases removed from V and 8 bases from J, the gap between germline ends came to 22 bases. The DNA of the CDR3 is TGTGCCACCTCCCTGAATAGGGGCGCGGTGGATGAGCAGTTCTTC. Its translation is CATSLNRGAVDEQFF.

The CDR3 sequence: CAVRGLANEQFF. CDR3 nucleotides: TGTGCCGTCAGGGGGCTGGCTAATGAGCAGTTCTTC. V and J are TRBV28 and TRBJ2-1; 8 positions match TRBD1. The CDR3 extends over 12 amino acids. CDR1 is MDHEN, CDR2 SYDVKM, per germline. V trimming: 11 bases; J trimming: 7 bases; junction bases outside the gene matches: 7.

This clone was seen only a few times. The CDR3 loop is CASSLLVGADYYSYEQYF. The CDR3 DNA is TGTGCCAGCAGTTTATTGGTGGGGGCAGACTATTACTCCTACGAGCAGTACTTC. This chain links TRBV28 with TRBJ2-7; perhaps TRBD1 as D (6 bases). Between the trimmed V and J ends, which lost 1 base and 0 bases, there was a span of 19 bases. The CDR3 spans 18 residues. Germline CDR1 MDHEN, CDR2 SYDVKM. The full variable domain, with the rest looked up from reference TRBV28 and TRBJ2-7, is DVKVTQSSRYLVKRTGEKVFLECVQDMDHENMFWYRQDPGLGLRLIYFSYDVKMKEKGDIPEGYSVSREKKERFSLILESASTNQTSMYLCASSLLVGADYYSYEQYFGPGTRLTVT.

This chain links TRBV5-4 with TRBJ2-7, with 8 bases matching TRBD1. V was pared by 4 bases and J by 3 bases, with 6 bases of the junction left unmatched. Germline V lookup: CDR1 SGHNT, CDR2 YYREEE (reference sequence). The CDR3 covers 14 residues. DNA of the CDR3: TGTGCCAGCAGCCTAGGGGACAGGAGCTACGAGCAGTACTTC. Protein product: CASSLGDRSYEQYF.

This clone was seen a handful of times. The chain links TRBV7-6 to TRBJ2-6, with a possible D match to TRBD2 (5 bases). This CDR3 has 18 residues. CDR1 is SGHVS, CDR2 FNYEAQ, per germline. Trimming cost V 1 base and J 1 base, with 14 bases left between them. CDR3 nucleotide sequence: TGTGCCAGCAGCTTAGGTTACGATGGGGAGTCTGGGGCCAACGTCCTGACTTTC. It specifies CASSLGYDGESGANVLTF.

V gene TRBV7-9 combines with J gene TRBJ2-5; no clear D. Trimming took off 1 base at V and 0 bases at J, with 9 bases between the two ends. CDR1 and CDR2 (germline): SEHNR, FQNEAQ (reference sequence). The CDR3 loop spans 15 amino acids. This CDR3 is CASSLVPSYQETQYF. CDR3 nucleotide sequence: TGTGCCAGCAGCTTAGTACCATCTTACCAAGAGACCCAGTACTTC.

The chain carries TRBV6-1 and TRBJ2-5, with D perhaps TRBD2 (5 bases). Trimming removed 1 base from V and 3 bases from J, with 15 bases in between. The CDR3 is made up of 16 amino acids. Germline CDR1 reads MNHNS; CDR2 reads SASEGT. CDR3 coding DNA: TGTGCCAGCAGTGAAGTCGGCGGGCGCGGTGAAGAGACCCAGTACTTC. Its translation: CASSEVGGRGEETQYF.

This clone came up a few times. V usage is TRBV10-2 and J usage is TRBJ2-4; no clear D gene. This CDR3 has 14 amino acids. V was clipped by 1 base and J by 1 base, with 5 bases between them. Germline-derived CDR1 and CDR2 are WSHSY and SAAADI. The CDR3 spells CASSEWHAKNIQYF. The DNA for the CDR3 is TGCGCCAGCAGTGAGTGGCACGCCAAAAACATTCAGTACTTC.

The chain combines TRBV5-1 with TRBJ2-3, with TRBD2 identical over 8 bases. Per the germline V gene, CDR1 is SGHRS and CDR2 is YFSETQ. Losses at the gene ends were 0 bases for V and 0 bases for J; bases not matched to a gene: 3. This CDR3 is built from 16 residues. In DNA form, the CDR3 reads TGCGCCAGCAGCTTGGTTCTAGCGGGCAGCACAGATACGCAGTATTTT. This encodes CASSLVLAGSTDTQYF. Supplemented by reference TRBV5-1 and TRBJ2-3, the full variable domain reads KAGVTQTPRYLIKTRGQQVTLSCSPISGHRSVSWYQQTPGQGLQFLFEYFSETQRNKGNFPGRFSGRQFSNSRSEMNVSTLELGDSALYLCASSLVLAGSTDTQYFGPGTRLTVL.

This clone was recorded only once. This chain links TRBV5-1 with TRBJ2-7; TRBD2 agrees at 16 bases. CDR3 length: 18 amino acids. Germline CDR1 is SGHRS and CDR2 is YFSETQ. Losses at the gene ends were 4 bases for V and 1 base for J; bases not matched to a gene: 8. The CDR3 loop is CASSIGTSGRGRSYEQYF. The DNA of the CDR3 is TGCGCCAGCAGCATCGGGACTAGCGGGAGGGGAAGATCCTACGAGCAGTACTTC.